One and the same sample provided the 12 T cell receptor beta chains below, sequenced in a study of CD8+ T cells in alopecia areata. Treatment given: oral pan-JAK inhibitor, 5-10 mg twice daily. Isolated RNA was reverse transcribed into cDNA used as the sequencing template. Measured with immunoSEQ multiplex PCR; TCRdb has only the in-frame clones, and not every one. The data show about 190,000 clones, with 50% to 60% seen just once and 0.65% to 0.7% held by the top ten. The specimen was CD4+ T cells sorted from blood, collected at week 4, from a patient treated with tofacitinib. These receptors all come from a human donor with alopecia areata.

This clone has a single count. This chain connects TRBV29-1 to TRBJ1-1, with D perhaps TRBD1 (5 bases). V shed 3 bases and J shed 6 bases, with 17 bases lying between them. CDR1 and CDR2 from the germline V gene are SQVTM and ANQGSEA. The CDR3 has 14 residues. The CDR3 nucleotides are TGCAGCGTTGAGGTAGGGACTCTGAGTTCTGAAGCTTTCTTT. Translated: CSVEVGTLSSEAFF.

The V call is TRBV7-9, the J call TRBJ2-7; TRBD1 matches at 7 bases. The CDR3 is 14 residues long. With 5 bases clipped from V and 3 bases from J, the junction kept 7 bases outside the gene matches. Germline V gives CDR1 SEHNR, CDR2 FQNEAQ (reference sequence). The CDR3 reads CASSLQGTVYEQYF. CDR3 sequence (DNA): TGTGCCAGCAGCCTCCAAGGGACAGTCTACGAGCAGTACTTC.

This clone showed up many times. This rearrangement joins TRBV6-6 to TRBJ1-5; TRBD1 matches 10 bases. CDR3 length: 12 amino acids. Unmatched junction bases numbered 3, after V lost 6 bases and J lost 10 bases. Germline V CDR1 and CDR2: MNHNY, SVGAGI (reference sequence). CDR3 amino acids: CASRLTGGPQHF. The CDR3, as DNA: TGTGCCAGCAGGCTGACAGGGGGCCCCCAGCATTTT.

This clone has only a few counts. The chain carries TRBV25-1 and TRBJ2-3; either TRBD1 or TRBD2 may supply D (6 bases each). The CDR3 has 15 residues. The V and J ends lost 8 bases and 2 bases respectively, with 17 bases between them. Germline values: CDR1 MGHDK, CDR2 SYGVNS. The CDR3 bases are TGTGCCAGCCAAGGAGGGGGACACCTCACAGATACGCAGTATTTT. Amino acids: CASQGGGHLTDTQYF. The complete variable domain, with remaining parts taken from reference TRBV25-1 and TRBJ2-3, reads EADIYQTPRYLVIGTGKKITLECSQTMGHDKMYWYQQDPGMELHLIHYSYGVNSTEKGDLSSESTVSRIRTEHFPLTLESARPSHTSQYLCASQGGGHLTDTQYFGPGTRLTVL.

This chain uses TRBV7-2 with TRBJ2-4; no reliable D call. CDR3 length: 14 residues. Germline CDR1 SGHTA, CDR2 FQGNSA. Trimming removed 4 bases at V and 7 bases at J, with 14 bases between. CDR3 bases: TGTGCCAGCAGCTACCGGGCCCTGAAGAACATTCAGTACTTC. Protein: CASSYRALKNIQYF.

V gene TRBV5-1 combines with J gene TRBJ1-1, with 8 positions matching TRBD1. The CDR3 is 15 amino acids. Trimming removed 4 bases from V and 5 bases from J; junction bases left unmatched: 10. Germline CDR1 reads SGHRS; CDR2 reads YFSETQ. The CDR3 loop is CASSIRSRGHTEAFF. The CDR3, as DNA: TGCGCCAGCAGCATCCGCTCCAGGGGGCATACTGAAGCTTTCTTT.

The chain is built from TRBV25-1 and TRBJ2-7; TRBD1 aligns across 9 bases. The CDR3 contains 15 residues. The germline gives CDR1 MGHDK, CDR2 SYGVNS. V lost 5 bases and J lost 12; bases outside the gene matches: 17. The CDR3 DNA is TGTGCCAGCAGTCCTCCCGGGACAGGGTTTGGCCCCCTGTACTTC. This encodes CASSPPGTGFGPLYF.

Note on this clone: Additional DNA sequences in this sample encode the identical CDR3. The chain has TRBV7-2 and TRBJ2-3; D not resolved. The germline V and J ends were trimmed by 3 bases and 5 bases, with 6 bases remaining between them. CDR3 length equals 12 residues. CDR1 and CDR2 (germline): SGHTA, FQGNSA. The CDR3 here is CASSFSRDTQYF. The CDR3 coding sequence is TGTGCCAGCAGCTTTTCAAGAGATACGCAGTATTTT.

The rearrangement links TRBV29-1 to TRBJ2-2; tentative D call: TRBD1 (6 bases). The CDR3 contains 14 residues. V lost 7 bases and J lost 4, with 16 bases in between. Germline V gene sequence: CDR1 SQVTM, CDR2 ANQGSEA. The CDR3 nucleotides are TGCAGCGCCGACCAGGGGACGGGCACCGGGGAGCTGTTTTTT. It codes for CSADQGTGTGELFF.

This clone was recorded once. The rearrangement links TRBV30 to TRBJ2-1; 8 positions match TRBD2. The germline V gene encodes CDR1 GTSNPN and CDR2 SVGIG (reference sequence). This CDR3 contains 14 residues. V was clipped by 2 bases and J by 4 bases; unmatched bases: 4. The DNA of the CDR3 is TGTGCCTGGAGTTTCAGCGGGAGATACAATGAGCAGTTCTTC. Its protein is CAWSFSGRYNEQFF.

This clone was seen many times. The chain has TRBV19 and TRBJ2-4; D remains unclear. CDR3 size: 16 residues. The V end was cut by 1 base, the J end by 8 bases, with 18 bases between. CDR1 is LNHDA and CDR2 is SQIVND in the germline V gene (reference sequence). CDR3 sequence: CASSIADQRRRDIQYF. For the CDR3, the DNA is TGTGCCAGTAGTATAGCCGATCAGCGCCGCCGGGACATTCAGTACTTC.

This clone appeared a single time. The chain links TRBV2 to TRBJ2-3, with TRBD1 as a possible D gene (6 bases). Between the trimmed V and J ends, which lost 11 bases and 9 bases, there was a span of 21 bases. The CDR3 length is 13 residues. Germline values: CDR1 SNHLY, CDR2 FYNNEI. This CDR3 reads CASRGGLRGTQYF. Written as DNA, the CDR3 is TGTGCCTCTCGAGGGGGTCTCAGGGGCACGCAGTATTTT.